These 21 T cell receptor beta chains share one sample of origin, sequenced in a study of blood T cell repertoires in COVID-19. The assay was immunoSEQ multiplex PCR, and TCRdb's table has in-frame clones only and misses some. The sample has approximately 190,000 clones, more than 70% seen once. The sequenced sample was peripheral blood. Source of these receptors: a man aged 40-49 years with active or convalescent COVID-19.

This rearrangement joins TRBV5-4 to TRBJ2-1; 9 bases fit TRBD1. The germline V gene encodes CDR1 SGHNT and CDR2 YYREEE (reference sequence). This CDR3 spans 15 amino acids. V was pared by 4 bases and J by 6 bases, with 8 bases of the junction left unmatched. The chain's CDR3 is CASSRRDRDGNEQFF. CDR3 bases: TGTGCCAGCAGCCGCCGGGACAGGGATGGCAATGAGCAGTTCTTC.

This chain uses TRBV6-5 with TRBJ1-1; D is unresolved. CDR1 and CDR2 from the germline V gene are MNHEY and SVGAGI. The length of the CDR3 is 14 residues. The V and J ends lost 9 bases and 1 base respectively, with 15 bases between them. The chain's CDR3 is CASSSGPANTEAFF. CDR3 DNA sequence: TGTGCCAGTTCTTCTGGGCCGGCGAACACTGAAGCTTTCTTT.

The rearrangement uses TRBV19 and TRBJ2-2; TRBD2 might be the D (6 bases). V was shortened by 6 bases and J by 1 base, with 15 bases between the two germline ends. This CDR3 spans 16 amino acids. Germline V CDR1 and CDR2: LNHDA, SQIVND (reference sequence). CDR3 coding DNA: TGTGCCAGTAGCGCAATCGGGGGACGGAACACCGGGGAGCTGTTTTTT. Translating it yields CASSAIGGRNTGELFF.

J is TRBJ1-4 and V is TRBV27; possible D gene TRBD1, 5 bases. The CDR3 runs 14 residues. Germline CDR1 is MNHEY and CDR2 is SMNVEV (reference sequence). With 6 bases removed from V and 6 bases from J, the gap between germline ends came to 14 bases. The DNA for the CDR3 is TGTGCCAGCAGATTTTCTGACAGTTATGAAAAACTGTTTTTT. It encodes CASRFSDSYEKLFF.

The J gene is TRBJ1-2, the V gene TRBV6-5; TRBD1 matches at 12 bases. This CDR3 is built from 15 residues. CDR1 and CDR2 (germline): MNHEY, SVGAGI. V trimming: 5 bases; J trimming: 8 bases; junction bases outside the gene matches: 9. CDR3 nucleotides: TGTGCCAGCAGTCCCGGGACAGGGGGCTTCGGGGGCTACACCTTC. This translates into CASSPGTGGFGGYTF.

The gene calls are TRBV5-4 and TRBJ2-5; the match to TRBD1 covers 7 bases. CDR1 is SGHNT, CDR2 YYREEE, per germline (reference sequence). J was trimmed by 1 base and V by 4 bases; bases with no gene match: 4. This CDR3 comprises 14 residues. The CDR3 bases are TGTGCCAGCAGCACCCGGGACAGCCAAGAGACCCAGTACTTC. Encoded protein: CASSTRDSQETQYF.

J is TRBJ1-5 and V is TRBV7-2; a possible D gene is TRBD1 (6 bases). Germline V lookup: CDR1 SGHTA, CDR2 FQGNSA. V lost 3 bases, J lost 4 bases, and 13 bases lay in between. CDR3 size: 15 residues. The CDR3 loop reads CASSFVGQKNQPQHF. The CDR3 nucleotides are TGTGCCAGCAGCTTCGTCGGACAGAAAAATCAGCCCCAGCATTTT.

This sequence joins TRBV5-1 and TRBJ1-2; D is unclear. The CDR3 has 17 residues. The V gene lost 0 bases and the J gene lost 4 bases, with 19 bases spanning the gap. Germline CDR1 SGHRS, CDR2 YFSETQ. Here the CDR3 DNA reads TGCGCCAGCAGCTTGGTTGCGGGATACGATTTAACCTATGGCTACACCTTC. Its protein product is CASSLVAGYDLTYGYTF. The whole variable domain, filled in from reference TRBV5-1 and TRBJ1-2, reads KAGVTQTPRYLIKTRGQQVTLSCSPISGHRSVSWYQQTPGQGLQFLFEYFSETQRNKGNFPGRFSGRQFSNSRSEMNVSTLELGDSALYLCASSLVAGYDLTYGYTFGSGTRLTVV.

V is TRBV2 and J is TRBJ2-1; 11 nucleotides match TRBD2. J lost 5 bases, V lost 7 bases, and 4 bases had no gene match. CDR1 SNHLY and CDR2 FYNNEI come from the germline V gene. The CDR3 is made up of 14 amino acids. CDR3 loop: CASTLAGGNNEQFF. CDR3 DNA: TGTGCCAGCACTCTAGCGGGGGGAAACAATGAGCAGTTCTTC.

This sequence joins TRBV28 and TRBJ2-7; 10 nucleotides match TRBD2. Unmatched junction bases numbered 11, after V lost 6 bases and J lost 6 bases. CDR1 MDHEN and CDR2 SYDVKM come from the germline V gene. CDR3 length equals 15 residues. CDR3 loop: CASSQASSGSREQYF. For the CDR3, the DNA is TGTGCCAGCAGCCAAGCCTCTAGCGGGAGTCGCGAGCAGTACTTC.

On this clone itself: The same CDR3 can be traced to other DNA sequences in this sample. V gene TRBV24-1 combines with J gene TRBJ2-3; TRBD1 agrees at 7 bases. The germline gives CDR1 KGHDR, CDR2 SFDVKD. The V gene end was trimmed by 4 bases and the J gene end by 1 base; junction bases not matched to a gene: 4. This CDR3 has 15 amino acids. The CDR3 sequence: CATSDPGQGTDTQYF. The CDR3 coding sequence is TGTGCCACCAGTGACCCCGGACAGGGCACAGATACGCAGTATTTT.

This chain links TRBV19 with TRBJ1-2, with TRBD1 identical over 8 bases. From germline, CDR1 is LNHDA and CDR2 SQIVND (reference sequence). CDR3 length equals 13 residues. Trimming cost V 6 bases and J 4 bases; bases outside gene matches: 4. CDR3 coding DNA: TGTGCCAGTAGACAGGGGGGTAGCTATGGCTACACCTTC. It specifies CASRQGGSYGYTF.

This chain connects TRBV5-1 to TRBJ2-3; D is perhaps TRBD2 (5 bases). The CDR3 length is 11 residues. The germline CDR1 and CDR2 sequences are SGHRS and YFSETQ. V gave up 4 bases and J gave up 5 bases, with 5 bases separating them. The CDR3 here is CASSGRDTQYF. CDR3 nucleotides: TGCGCCAGCAGCGGGAGAGATACGCAGTATTTT.

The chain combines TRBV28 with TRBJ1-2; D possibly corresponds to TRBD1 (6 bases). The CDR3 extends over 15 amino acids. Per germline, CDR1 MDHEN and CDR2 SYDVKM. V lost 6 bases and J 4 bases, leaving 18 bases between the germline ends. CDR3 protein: CASSQGGGGVYGYTF. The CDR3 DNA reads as TGTGCCAGCAGCCAAGGGGGTGGTGGGGTCTATGGCTACACCTTC.

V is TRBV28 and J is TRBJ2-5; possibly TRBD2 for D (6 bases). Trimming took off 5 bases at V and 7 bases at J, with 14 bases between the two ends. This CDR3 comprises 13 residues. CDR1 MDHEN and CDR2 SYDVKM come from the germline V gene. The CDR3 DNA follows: TGTGCCAGCAGTACCGGGACTCTGAGGACCCAGTACTTC. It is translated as CASSTGTLRTQYF.

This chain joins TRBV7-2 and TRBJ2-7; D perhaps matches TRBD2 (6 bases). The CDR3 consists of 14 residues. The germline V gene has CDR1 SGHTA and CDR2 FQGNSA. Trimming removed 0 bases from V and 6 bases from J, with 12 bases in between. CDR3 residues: CASSLAGGVSEQYF. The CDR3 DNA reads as TGTGCCAGCAGCTTAGCGGGGGGAGTCTCCGAGCAGTACTTC.

The CDR3 sequence is CASSQGAGLNQPQHF. CDR3 DNA: TGCGCCAGCAGCCAAGGGGCAGGCCTCAATCAGCCCCAGCATTTT. V usage is TRBV4-1 and J usage is TRBJ1-5; D unresolved. The CDR3 consists of 15 residues. Germline V gene data show CDR1 as MGHRA and CDR2 as YSYEKL. Deletions cut 1 base from V and 3 bases from J, with 10 bases between.

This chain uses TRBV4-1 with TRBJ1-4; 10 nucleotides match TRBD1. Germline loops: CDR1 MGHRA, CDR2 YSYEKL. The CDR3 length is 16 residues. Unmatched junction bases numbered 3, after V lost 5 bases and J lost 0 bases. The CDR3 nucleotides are TGCGCCAGCAGCTCCGGACAGGGGGCAACTAATGAAAAACTGTTTTTT. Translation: CASSSGQGATNEKLFF.

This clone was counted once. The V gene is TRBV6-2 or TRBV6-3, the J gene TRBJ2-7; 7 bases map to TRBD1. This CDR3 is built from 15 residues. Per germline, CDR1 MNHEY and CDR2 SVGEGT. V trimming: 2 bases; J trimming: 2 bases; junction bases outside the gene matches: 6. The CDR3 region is CASSYVRDRTYEQYF. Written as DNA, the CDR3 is TGTGCCAGCAGTTACGTGAGGGACAGAACCTACGAGCAGTACTTC.

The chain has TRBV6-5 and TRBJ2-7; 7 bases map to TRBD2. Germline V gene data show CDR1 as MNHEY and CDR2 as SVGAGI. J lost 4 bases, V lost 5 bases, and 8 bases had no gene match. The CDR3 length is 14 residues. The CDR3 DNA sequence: TGTGCCAGCAGTCCTCTCGCCGGGAGGTACGAGCAGTACTTC. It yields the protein CASSPLAGRYEQYF.

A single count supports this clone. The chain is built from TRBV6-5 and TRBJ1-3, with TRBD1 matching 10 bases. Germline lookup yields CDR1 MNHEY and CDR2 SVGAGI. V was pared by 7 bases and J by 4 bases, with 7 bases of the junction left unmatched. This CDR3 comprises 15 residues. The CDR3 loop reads CASIDRGLSGNTIYF. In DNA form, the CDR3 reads TGTGCCAGCATAGACAGGGGGCTTTCAGGAAACACCATATATTTT.